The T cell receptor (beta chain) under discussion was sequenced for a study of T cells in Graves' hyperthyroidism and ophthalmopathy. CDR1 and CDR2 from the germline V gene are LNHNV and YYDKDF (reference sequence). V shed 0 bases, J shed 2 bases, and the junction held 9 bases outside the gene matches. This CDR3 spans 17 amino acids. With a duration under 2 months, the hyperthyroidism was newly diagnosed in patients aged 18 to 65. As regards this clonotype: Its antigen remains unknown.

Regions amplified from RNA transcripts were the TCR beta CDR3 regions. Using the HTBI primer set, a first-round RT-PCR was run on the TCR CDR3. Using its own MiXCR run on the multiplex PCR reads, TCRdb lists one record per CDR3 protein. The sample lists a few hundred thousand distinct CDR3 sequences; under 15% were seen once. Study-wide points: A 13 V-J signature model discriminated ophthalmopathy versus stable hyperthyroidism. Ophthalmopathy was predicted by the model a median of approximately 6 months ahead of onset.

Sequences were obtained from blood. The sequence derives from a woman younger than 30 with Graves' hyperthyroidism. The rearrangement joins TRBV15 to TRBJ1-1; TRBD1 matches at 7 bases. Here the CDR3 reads CATSRDLGDSINTEAFF. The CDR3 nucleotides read TGTGCCACCAGCAGAGATCTCGGGGACAGCATTAACACTGAAGCTTTCTTT. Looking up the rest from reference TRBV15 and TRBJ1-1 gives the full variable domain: DAMVIQNPRYQVTQFGKPVTLSCSQTLNHNVMYWYQQKSSQAPKLLFHYYDKDFNNEADTPDNFQSRRPNTSFCFLDIRSPGLGDTAMYLCATSRDLGDSINTEAFFGQGTRLTVV.